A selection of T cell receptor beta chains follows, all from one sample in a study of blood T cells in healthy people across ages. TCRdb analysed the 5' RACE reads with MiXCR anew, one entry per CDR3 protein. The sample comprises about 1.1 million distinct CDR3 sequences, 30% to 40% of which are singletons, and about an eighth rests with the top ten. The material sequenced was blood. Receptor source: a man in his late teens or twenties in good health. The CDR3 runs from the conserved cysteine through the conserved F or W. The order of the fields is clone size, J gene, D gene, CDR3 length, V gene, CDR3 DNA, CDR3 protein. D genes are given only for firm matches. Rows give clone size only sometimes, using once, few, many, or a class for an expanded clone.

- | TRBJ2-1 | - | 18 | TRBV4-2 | TGTGCCAGCAGCCCTCCGGGACCGCAAGAAAGCTCCTACAATGAGCAGTTCTTC | CASSPPGPQESSYNEQFF
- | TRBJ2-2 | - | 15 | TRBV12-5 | TGTGCTAGTTCCCCCAGGACAGAATACACCGGGGAGCTGTTTTTT | CASSPRTEYTGELFF
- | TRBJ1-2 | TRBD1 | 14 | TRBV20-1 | TGCAGTGCTACCCGGACAGGGCTTAACTATGGCTACACCTTC | CSATRTGLNYGYTF
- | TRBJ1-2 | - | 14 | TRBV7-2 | TGTGCCAGCAGCTTAGATCAGGGCAGCTATGGCTACACCTTC | CASSLDQGSYGYTF
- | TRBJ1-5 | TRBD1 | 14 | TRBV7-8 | TGTGCCAGCAGCTCGGGAGGGGGCTTTCAGCCCCAGCATTTT | CASSSGGGFQPQHF
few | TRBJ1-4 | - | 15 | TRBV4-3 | TGCGCCAGCAGCCAGAGGATGGGGGCGGCTGAAAAACTGTTTTTT | CASSQRMGAAEKLFF
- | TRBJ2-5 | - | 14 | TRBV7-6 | TGTGCCAGCAGCACTAAAAGGGCCGGAAAGACCCAGTACTTC | CASSTKRAGKTQYF
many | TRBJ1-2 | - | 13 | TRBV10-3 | TGTGCCATCAGTGAAGGGGCAGGGAATGGCTACACCTTC | CAISEGAGNGYTF
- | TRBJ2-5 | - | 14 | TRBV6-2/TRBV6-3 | TGTGTCACCCTGGGGCCCCTTCGCCAAGAGACCCAGTACTTC | CVTLGPLRQETQYF
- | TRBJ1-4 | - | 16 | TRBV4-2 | TGTGCCAGCAGCCAAGCCCGAGGCTTTCCTAATGAAAAACTGTTTTTT | CASSQARGFPNEKLFF
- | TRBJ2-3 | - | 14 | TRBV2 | TGTGCCAGCAGCCGGGACCAGAGGGTTGGTACGCAGTATTTT | CASSRDQRVGTQYF
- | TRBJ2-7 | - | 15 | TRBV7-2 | TGTGCCAGCAGCCAGACAGGCCTGGAAGGAAACGAGCAGTACTTC | CASSQTGLEGNEQYF
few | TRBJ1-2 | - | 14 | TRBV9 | TGTGCCAGCAGCGTAGTTCGGGGGAACTATGGCTACACCTTC | CASSVVRGNYGYTF
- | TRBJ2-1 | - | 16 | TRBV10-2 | TGCGCCAGCAGTGAGGCCTACAGGGCTCTGGACAATGAGCAGTTCTTC | CASSEAYRALDNEQFF
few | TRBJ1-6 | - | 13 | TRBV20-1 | TGCAGTGCTAGTCAGGACAGCGCTTCACCCCTCCACTTT | CSASQDSASPLHF
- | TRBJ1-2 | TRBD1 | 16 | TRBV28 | TGTGCCAGTTATGATCCTCGGGACAGACTAAACTATGGCTACACCTTC | CASYDPRDRLNYGYTF
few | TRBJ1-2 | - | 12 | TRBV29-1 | TGCAGCGTTGAAGATCATACAGGCGGCTACACCTTC | CSVEDHTGGYTF
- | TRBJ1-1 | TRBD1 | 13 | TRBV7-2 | TGTGCCAGCAGCTCTGCGGGACAGGGGGTAGCTTTCTTT | CASSSAGQGVAFF
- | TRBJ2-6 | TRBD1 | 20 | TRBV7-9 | TGTGCCAGCAGCTTAAAGCGCCCCGGGACAGCCTTCTCTGGGGCCAACGTCCTGACTTTC | CASSLKRPGTAFSGANVLTF
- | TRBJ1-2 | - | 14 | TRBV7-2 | TGTGCCAGCAGCTTAGCCACAGCTCCCAATGGCTACACCTTC | CASSLATAPNGYTF
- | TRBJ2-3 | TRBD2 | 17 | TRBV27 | TGTGCCAGCAGTCTCCTAACTAGCGGGGGGGTCACAGATACGCAGTATTTT | CASSLLTSGGVTDTQYF
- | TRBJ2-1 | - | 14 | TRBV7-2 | TGTGCCAGCAGCAAACGACGGGGACCTTCGGAGCAGTTCTTC | CASSKRRGPSEQFF